This T cell receptor beta chain was identified in a study of cytotoxic CD8 clonotypes in ibrutinib-treated CLL. In the study overall: The patients comprised approximately ten relapsed/refractory and over 14 treatment-naive cases, some 18 IGHV unmutated. Complete response was seen in 2 patients and partial in approximately 25; around twelve progressed and 14 stayed remitted after a median about 68 months.

The CDR3 runs to 15 residues. Trimming took 6 bases from V and 6 from J; bases not matched to a gene: 10. Germline V CDR1 and CDR2: MDHEN, SYDVKM. Details on this clone: Its antigen remains unidentified. Other DNA variants within this sample encode the same CDR3.

Generated by immunoSEQ multiplex PCR, the TCRdb table keeps only in-frame clones and is missing some. The data hold about 50,000 clones, with approximately 50% observed a single time. Broader study findings: Samples from sustained-remission and progressing patients were taken at different times. Patients showed higher baseline clonality than age-matched healthy donors, and it tracked circulating CD8+ T-cell counts.

The chain has TRBV28 and TRBJ2-7; 11 bases line up with TRBD1. Source: PBMCs, taken at disease progression, from a patient treated with ibrutinib. This receptor was identified in a human donor with chronic lymphocytic leukemia. CDR3 amino acids: CASSTGSGTGGEQYF. Written as DNA, the CDR3 is TGTGCCAGCAGCACAGGGTCGGGGACAGGGGGCGAGCAGTACTTC. Complete variable domain (other parts from reference TRBV28 and TRBJ2-7): DVKVTQSSRYLVKRTGEKVFLECVQDMDHENMFWYRQDPGLGLRLIYFSYDVKMKEKGDIPEGYSVSREKKERFSLILESASTNQTSMYLCASSTGSGTGGEQYFGPGTRLTVT.